The rows below give T cell receptor beta chains drawn from one sample of a study of chemoradiotherapy in HPV16-positive cancers. This table comes from immunoSEQ multiplex PCR, and its TCRdb copy is limited to in-frame clones, with some not included. The sample lists roughly 25,000 clones, about 90% seen once, with 4.5% in the top ten. The sequences come from blood, collected from a patient who underwent chemoradiotherapy. The receptors derive from a human donor with HPV-associated anogenital cancer. Both conserved end residues are part of each CDR3. A D gene is named only where the DNA matches it firmly.

v_gene	j_gene	d_gene	CDR3nt	CDR3aa
TRBV19	TRBJ2-3	NA	TGTGCCAGTAGTATGGGTTTAGGCACAGATACGCAGTATTTT	CASSMGLGTDTQYF
TRBV4-1	TRBJ2-1	TRBD1	TGCGCCAGCAGCCAGGACAGGCGTTACAATGAGCAGTTCTTC	CASSQDRRYNEQFF
TRBV19	TRBJ2-5	NA	TGTGCCAGTAGTATAAGGCCTCTCGGGGGAGAGACCCAGTACTTC	CASSIRPLGGETQYF
TRBV30	TRBJ2-6	NA	TGTGCCTGGAGTGTGGTCAGGAGCTCTGGGGCCAACGTCCTGACTTTC	CAWSVVRSSGANVLTF
TRBV7-9	TRBJ2-3	TRBD2	TGTGCCAGCAGCCTTAAAAGGAGTCCGGGGGGAACGACAGATACGCAGTATTTT	CASSLKRSPGGTTDTQYF
TRBV5-6	TRBJ2-5	NA	TGTGCCAGCAGCTTGGTGGGTAGCGAAGAGACCCAGTACTTC	CASSLVGSEETQYF
TRBV5-4	TRBJ2-7	NA	TGTGCCAGCAGCCCCTTCCAGCGGAGCCCACACTACGAGCAGTACTTC	CASSPFQRSPHYEQYF
TRBV6-1	TRBJ2-2	TRBD2	TGTGCCAGCAGGATAGCGGGAGGGCCTACCGGGGAGCTGTTTTTT	CASRIAGGPTGELFF
TRBV9	TRBJ2-7	TRBD2	TGTGCCAGCAGCGTAGCTACGGCGGGGGGACCCTACGAGCAGTACTTC	CASSVATAGGPYEQYF
TRBV29-1	TRBJ2-3	NA	TGCAGCGTTGTGGGGGGAAGCACAGATACGCAGTATTTT	CSVVGGSTDTQYF
TRBV9	TRBJ2-2	NA	TGTGCCAGCAGCGTAGCAACTAGCGGGGAGCTGTTTTTT	CASSVATSGELFF
TRBV7-9	TRBJ1-4	NA	TGTGCCAGCAGCACTAATACAGTTGACAATGAAAAACTGTTTTTT	CASSTNTVDNEKLFF
TRBV5-6	TRBJ2-1	NA	TGTGCCAGCAGCTTTATACCAGGGGCCAAAAGGGGTCCAGGTGAGCAGTTCTTC	CASSFIPGAKRGPGEQFF